This TCR beta chain comes out of a study of blood T cell repertoires in COVID-19. Study as a whole: Samples taken during acute and convalescent COVID-19 were collected in the United States, Italy and Spain. Nucleic acid was either cDNA or gDNA, and it came from T cells, B-cell-depleted T cells, or PBMCs.

The protocol was immunoSEQ multiplex PCR, while the TCRdb copy is restricted to in-frame clones and leaves out a portion. The table has about 130,000 clones, about 89% seen once. The CDR3 runs 16 residues. The V segment lost 5 bases and the J segment 2 bases; nucleotides outside the gene matches: 6. The germline gives CDR1 WNHNN, CDR2 SYGVQD (reference sequence). J is TRBJ2-3 and V is TRBV10-1, with 11 bases identical to TRBD2. The specimen was peripheral blood. This clonotype was sampled from an older woman with acute or convalescent COVID-19. CDR3 nucleotide sequence: TGCGCCAGCAGTCCCCGACTAGCGGGAACCACAGATACGCAGTATTTT. Protein sequence: CASSPRLAGTTDTQYF.